What follows are 12 T cell receptor beta chains derived from one specimen sequenced in a study of OX40 agonist ivuxolimab in advanced cancers. The receptor library was made with the immunoSEQ multiplex PCR assay. Sourced from immuneACCESS, this table was stored by TCRdb with only in-frame sequences that have V and J called. A share of the clones is absent; for the studies checked, an unresolved V gene accounts for under half, and the remainder has no known explanation. Counted in this sample were about 46,000 clones; approximately 91% of them appeared once. The ten largest clones take up roughly 3.6% of the sample. The sample consisted of CD4+ or CD8+ T cells sorted from blood, taken in a trial of the OX40 agonist ivuxolimab. The receptors stem from an adult with an advanced solid tumor such as melanoma, head and neck, liver or kidney cancer.

The chain uses TRBV28 and TRBJ1-1; tentatively, D is TRBD1 (5 bases). The CDR3 sequence is 16 residues long. V was shortened by 1 base and J by 0 bases, with 12 bases between the two germline ends. Germline V gene lookup returns CDR1 MDHEN and CDR2 SYDVKM. CDR3 DNA: TGTGCCAGCAGTTTATACGGGGGAAAAATGAACACTGAAGCTTTCTTT. This encodes CASSLYGGKMNTEAFF. Filled out from reference TRBV28 and TRBJ1-1, the complete variable domain reads DVKVTQSSRYLVKRTGEKVFLECVQDMDHENMFWYRQDPGLGLRLIYFSYDVKMKEKGDIPEGYSVSREKKERFSLILESASTNQTSMYLCASSLYGGKMNTEAFFGQGTRLTVV.

V and J are TRBV9 and TRBJ2-7, with a possible D match to TRBD2 (6 bases). The V gene's germline CDR1 is SGDLS and CDR2 YYNGEE. This CDR3 region has 15 residues. V lost 1 base to trimming and J lost 6 bases, with 17 bases between them. The CDR3 coding sequence is TGTGCCAGCAGCGTATCCCCAGGCGGGGCCCTCGAGCAGTACTTC. Its translation is CASSVSPGGALEQYF.

With regard to this clone: Relative to the germline gene, one junction end is altered; a read error may explain this. The chain is built from TRBV6-1 and TRBJ2-3, with D possibly being TRBD1 or TRBD2 (6 bases each). Germline V CDR1 and CDR2: MNHNS, SASEGT. The CDR3 consists of 15 residues. CDR3 sequence: CVSSVTGRGLDTQYF. The CDR3 nucleotides read TGTGTCAGCAGCGTGACAGGTCGGGGACTAGATACGCAGTATTTT.

J is TRBJ2-7 and V is TRBV5-4, with D perhaps given as TRBD1 or TRBD2 (6 bases each). This CDR3 region has 15 residues. The germline CDR1 and CDR2 sequences are SGHNT and YYREEE (reference sequence). The germline V and J ends were trimmed by 4 bases and 7 bases, with 21 bases remaining between them. The CDR3 spells CASSMEGGAPTEQYF. DNA of the CDR3: TGTGCCAGCAGCATGGAGGGGGGCGCCCCGACGGAGCAGTACTTC.

CDR3 residues: CASSVEANTEAFF. The CDR3 nucleotides read TGTGCCAGCAGCGTCGAGGCGAACACTGAAGCTTTCTTT. The rearrangement uses TRBV9 and TRBJ1-1, with D hard to call. The CDR3 consists of 13 residues. V gave up 2 bases and J gave up 1 base, with 6 bases separating them. In germline, CDR1 is SGDLS, CDR2 YYNGEE.

The rearrangement joins TRBV28 to TRBJ1-5; maybe TRBD1 (6 bases). Germline assignment: CDR1 MDHEN and CDR2 SYDVKM. This CDR3 is built from 15 residues. The germline V and J ends were trimmed by 2 bases and 2 bases, with 10 bases remaining between them. The CDR3 nucleotides read TGTGCCAGCAGTTTAGGGGGACAACGCAATCAGCCCCAGCATTTT. This codes for CASSLGGQRNQPQHF.

V and J are TRBV29-1 and TRBJ2-6; 7 nucleotides line up with TRBD1. Per the germline V gene, CDR1 is SQVTM and CDR2 is ANQGSEA. J gave up 5 bases and V 4 bases, and 5 bases lay outside the gene matches. This CDR3 is built from 14 residues. In DNA, the CDR3 is TGCAGCGTTGGAGAGGGGGCCTGGGCCAACGTCCTGACTTTC. Translation: CSVGEGAWANVLTF.

The rearrangement links TRBV27 to TRBJ1-6; 7 nucleotides align to TRBD1. Germline CDR1 and CDR2: MNHEY and SMNVEV (reference sequence). The CDR3 extends over 12 amino acids. V trimming: 7 bases; J trimming: 11 bases; junction bases outside the gene matches: 5. CDR3 protein: CASKDRFPPLHF. DNA for the CDR3: TGTGCCAGCAAGGACAGGTTCCCACCCCTCCACTTT.

This sequence joins TRBV14 and TRBJ2-1; a weak D match, TRBD1 (6 bases). The CDR3 has 16 residues. Trimming pared 4 bases from V and 4 bases from J, leaving 17 bases between. Germline V gives CDR1 SGHDN, CDR2 FVKESK. CDR3 amino acids: CASSRLGGITYNEQFF. In nucleotides, the CDR3 is TGTGCCAGCAGCCGGCTAGGGGGTATTACTTACAATGAGCAGTTCTTC. The variable domain in full, with the rest retrieved from reference TRBV14 and TRBJ2-1, is EAGVTQFPSHSVIEKGQTVTLRCDPISGHDNLYWYRRVMGKEIKFLLHFVKESKQDESGMPNNRFLAERTGGTYSTLKVQPAELEDSGVYFCASSRLGGITYNEQFFGPGTRLTVL.

The chain is built from TRBV7-3 and TRBJ1-2; 11 bases match TRBD1. CDR1 and CDR2 from the germline V gene are SGHTA and FQGTGA. This CDR3 comprises 13 residues. V dropped 1 base and J dropped 11; count of bases not matched to a gene: 3. The CDR3 DNA follows: TGTGCCAGCAGCTTAAACGGACAGGGGGCTTACACCTTC. Its translation: CASSLNGQGAYTF.

The rearrangement links TRBV11-2 to TRBJ1-3; maybe TRBD1 (6 bases). V was cut by 4 bases and J by 3 bases, with 19 bases left in between. This CDR3 has 17 residues. Germline V gene lookup returns CDR1 SGHAT and CDR2 FQNNGV. CDR3 sequence: CASSSGVGGMVGNTIYF. The CDR3 DNA reads as TGTGCCAGCAGCTCCGGGGTGGGGGGCATGGTTGGAAACACCATATATTTT.

The J gene is TRBJ1-6, the V gene TRBV6-1; no clear D gene. Germline V gene sequence: CDR1 MNHNS, CDR2 SASEGT. V lost 6 bases and J 7 bases, leaving 10 bases between the germline ends. The CDR3 length is 13 residues. CDR3 region: CASRGVNNSPLHF. CDR3 DNA sequence: TGTGCCAGCAGGGGAGTTAACAATTCACCCCTCCACTTT.